This T cell receptor (beta chain) emerged from a study of T cells in women clearing cervical HPV infection (dated by TCRdb to the late 2010s). Broadly, across the study: The cases were 25 women with histologically confirmed HPV16-related CIN3 or worse, and 2 of those women had invasive cancers. Since HLA typing was available for only a few women, HLA type could not be ruled out as a confounder. This exploratory proof-of-principle case-control study, nested within the Guanacaste HPV Natural History Study in Costa Rica, compared TCR repertoires among women with different cervical HPV16 outcomes. In the parent cohort, 9,500 to 13,000 women aged 18 or older were enrolled in Guanacaste, Costa Rica, during about 1992 to 1994 and then followed for approximately 7 years. Blood from cases was drawn at the visit where the lesion was first identified, while blood from controls was drawn once the infection was no longer detected. Quality controls consisted of five blinded duplicates per group, for a total of around 60 samples made up of roughly 50 participants and roughly ten replicates. Controls were 25 or so women whose single incident HPV16 infection cleared within 12 months without precancer or cancer developing. Cases had a median age of roughly 35 years compared with 38 for controls, and baseline characteristics showed no significant differences between the groups. Cases were matched to controls by age within five years and by the year the sample was collected. For cases, a median interval of about 140 days, with an interquartile range of 90 to 200 days, was observed between lesion detection and blood sampling. General conclusions and limits of the study: Lower TRBV6-7 relative abundance was observed in cases than in controls (roughly 0.12% versus 0.15%; Bonferroni P = 0.0008). Whether associations preceded infection or resulted from infection could not be shown with the cross-sectional design, and effector/memory subsets and HPV-specific T cells were not isolated. Random forest classifiers that combined richness and V gene abundances separated cases from controls with an estimated AUC of around 0.83. Significantly higher TCR repertoire richness was observed in CIN3+ cases than in controls across sequencing depths, whereas no difference in evenness was found. Because the number of T cells in each sample was unknown, differences in richness could reflect differing T-cell content rather than repertoire biology.

Via the germline V gene, CDR1 is SGHRS and CDR2 YFSETQ. V has 3 bases trimmed and J has 0 bases trimmed; junction bases matching no gene number 1. The CDR3 starts with the cysteine, ends with the phenylalanine, and has 15 residues. Sequencing covers 36 bases of the CDR3, shown here with the frame starting at base 1. TCR beta CDR3 regions were amplified by multiplex PCR using the immunoSEQ assay from an average of 1200 ng genomic DNA per sample. To correct primer bias, the assay used a complete synthetic TCR repertoire to set an amplification baseline. The amplicons were sequenced on the Illumina platform. The study's own analysis went as follows. Sequences were error-corrected by clustering with frequency ratios and a modified nearest-neighbor algorithm and were then analyzed in the immunoSEQ Analyzer with IMGT gene definitions. At each rarefaction depth, TCR richness and evenness were averaged across 20 rarefaction repeats, and samples with fewer sequences than that depth were excluded. Relative abundances of V, D and J genes were compared between groups using Wilcoxon rank sum tests, with FDR correction applied. Blinded duplicates gave an intraclass correlation of roughly 96% for TCR richness and an average of around 83% across 66 gene segments. TCRdb retrieved this table from immuneACCESS and kept in-frame rearrangements only. Not all clones are present; in checked studies, unresolved V genes account for under half, and no reason is known for the remainder. V, J and clone size are those of that table, while D and trimming were read from the DNA. Per the sample table, the count is about 30,000 clones. Roughly 1.5% of the sample comes from the top ten.

Every participant had a single incident cervical HPV16 infection, and prevalent HPV16 infections were excluded. Cervical HPV DNA was detected with MY09/MY11 PCR, and genotyping was done by dot-blot hybridization. More than 14 mL of heparinized blood was centrifuged, after which the buffy coat was aliquoted, frozen at -30 degrees C, and then stored at -80 degrees C. QIAGEN kits were used to extract genomic DNA from buffy coat specimens. Points on this clone: It lacks a known antigen. The read is 3 residues too short to cover the CDR3 end, so that end is filled in from the germline J gene.

The specimen sequenced was blood buffy coat. This TCR was recovered from a woman aged 18 to 69 with a cervical HPV16 infection that either progressed to CIN3+ or cleared (not recorded which). The V gene is TRBV5-1 and the J gene is TRBJ2-1; 9 of the junction bases match TRBD1. The CDR3: CASSSDRGSYNEQFF. Partial CDR3 DNA: TGCGCCAGCAGCTCGGACAGGGGCTCCTACAATGAG.